What follows describes a single T cell receptor beta chain. The antigen is undetermined. Germline CDR1 reads SQVTM; CDR2 reads ANQGSEA. Trimming at V came to 7 bases and at J to 5 bases, leaving 6 bases not matched to a gene. The length of the CDR3 is 13 residues. The data were taken from a study of graft-versus-host responses after intestinal transplantation. Study context: Those transplanted obtained multivisceral, liver-intestinal, or isolated intestinal grafts. Every one of the recipients received anti-thymocyte globulin induction and afterwards took tacrolimus and steroids for approximately three years.

Clones were read by immunoSEQ multiplex PCR, and TCRdb kept only the in-frame ones, dropping some. The sample holds roughly 120,000 clones, about 92% seen once. Findings of the study overall: Analysis identified GvH clones in recipient marrow, with some appearing first in ileum or blood.

The origin of this receptor is a human donor who was the organ donor for an intestinal transplant. This rearrangement joins TRBV29-1 to TRBJ2-1; 9 bases map to TRBD1. The sample here was unstimulated CD8+ T cells sorted from spleen or lymph node cells, taken before transplant. CDR3 protein: CSARDRAHNEQFF. The DNA of the CDR3 is TGCAGCGCCCGGGACAGGGCCCACAATGAGCAGTTCTTC.